Below, 17 T cell receptor beta chains from the same sample are listed, as sequenced in a study of OX40 agonist ivuxolimab in advanced cancers. Produced via immunoSEQ multiplex PCR; TCRdb's table is partial and in-frame only. The sample records roughly 50,000 clones, 75% to 90% being singletons. The sequences come from CD4+ or CD8+ T cells sorted from blood, collected in a trial of the OX40 agonist ivuxolimab. Source of these receptors: an adult with an advanced solid tumor such as melanoma, head and neck, liver or kidney cancer.

This chain uses TRBV6-5 with TRBJ2-3, with 11 bases lining up with TRBD2. Germline values: CDR1 MNHEY, CDR2 SVGAGI. The CDR3 is 13 amino acids. Unmatched junction bases numbered 12, after V lost 8 bases and J lost 14 bases. CDR3 DNA: TGTGCCAGCTCCATGGCTAGCGGGGGGCCTGGGTATTTT. Translated: CASSMASGGPGYF.

J is TRBJ2-3 and V is TRBV4-1; TRBD2 matches 11 bases. The trim removed 1 base at V and 2 bases at J, leaving 5 bases unmatched. The CDR3 loop spans 17 amino acids. Looked up from germline, CDR1 is MGHRA and CDR2 is YSYEKL. CDR3 region: CASSQVLAGASTDTQYF. In DNA form, the CDR3 reads TGCGCCAGCAGCCAAGTACTAGCGGGGGCCTCCACAGATACGCAGTATTTT.

The rearrangement joins TRBV5-1 to TRBJ2-5, with no clear D. The CDR3 totals 13 residues. Germline V CDR1 and CDR2: SGHRS, YFSETQ. With 6 bases removed from V and 3 bases from J, the gap between germline ends came to 12 bases. The CDR3 sequence is CASNSQNEETQYF. For the CDR3, the DNA is TGCGCCAGCAATTCCCAGAATGAAGAGACCCAGTACTTC.

This chain connects TRBV11-2 to TRBJ2-3; D gene unclear. The CDR3 sequence is 13 residues long. V was cut by 8 bases and J by 8 bases, with 17 bases left in between. The germline V gene encodes CDR1 SGHAT and CDR2 FQNNGV. CDR3 residues: CASRDLLVGTQYF. DNA of the CDR3: TGTGCCAGCCGAGACCTGCTCGTTGGTACGCAGTATTTT.

CDR3 loop: CASSQEQSYGYTF. In DNA, the CDR3 is TGTGCCAGCAGTCAGGAACAGTCCTATGGCTACACCTTC. The V call is TRBV2, the J call TRBJ1-2; unclear D gene. V lost 5 bases and J lost 4, with 11 bases in between. CDR1 is SNHLY, CDR2 FYNNEI, per germline. This CDR3 has 13 residues.

The V call is TRBV9, the J call TRBJ2-6; D perhaps matches TRBD1 (6 bases). Trimming stripped 8 bases from V and 0 bases from J, with 15 bases between. This CDR3 is 16 amino acids long. Germline V CDR1 and CDR2: SGDLS, YYNGEE. CDR3 amino acids: CASNYRESSGANVLTF. In nucleotides, the CDR3 is TGTGCCAGTAACTACAGGGAAAGCTCTGGGGCCAACGTCCTGACTTTC.

This chain links TRBV18 with TRBJ2-5; 7 bases are a match to TRBD1. CDR3 length: 16 residues. In germline, CDR1 is KGHSH, CDR2 LQKENI. The V gene end was trimmed by 3 bases and the J gene end by 2 bases; junction bases not matched to a gene: 9. The CDR3 reads CASSPRMGTEQETQYF. In nucleotides, the CDR3 is TGTGCCAGCTCACCCAGGATGGGGACAGAGCAAGAGACCCAGTACTTC.

This rearrangement joins TRBV7-8 to TRBJ1-2; 8 bases agree with TRBD1. CDR3 length equals 13 residues. Germline values: CDR1 SGHVS, CDR2 FQNEAQ. Trimming cost V 4 bases and J 8 bases; bases outside gene matches: 6. Here the CDR3 reads CASSYRDRSGYTF. The CDR3 DNA reads TGTGCCAGCAGCTACCGGGACAGGAGCGGCTACACCTTC.

The V gene is TRBV25-1, the J gene TRBJ2-1; perhaps TRBD1 as D (6 bases). The CDR3 contains 13 residues. Germline-derived CDR1 and CDR2 are MGHDK and SYGVNS. Trimming removed 5 bases at V and 6 bases at J, with 11 bases between. The CDR3, as DNA: TGTGCCAGCAGTTTCAGGGGCGGCAATGAGCAGTTCTTC. Translated, it gives CASSFRGGNEQFF.

J is TRBJ2-2 and V is TRBV7-2; 11 nucleotides align to TRBD1. Trimming at V came to 7 bases and at J to 7 bases, leaving 5 bases not matched to a gene. Germline V lookup: CDR1 SGHTA, CDR2 FQGNSA. The CDR3 totals 14 residues. CDR3 loop: CASIEDRGHGELFF. The CDR3 nucleotides are TGTGCCAGCATCGAGGACAGGGGGCACGGGGAGCTGTTTTTT.

This clone was seen a handful of times. Other nucleotide sequences from this sample produce the same CDR3. The chain uses TRBV5-4 and TRBJ2-5; perhaps TRBD1 as D (5 bases). Trimming took 4 bases from V and 1 from J, leaving 14 bases between them. CDR1 is SGHNT, CDR2 YYREEE, per germline (reference sequence). The CDR3 has 15 amino acids. For the CDR3, the DNA is TGTGCCAGCAGCCCCTCAGGGTCGCCCCAAGAGACCCAGTACTTC. This translates into CASSPSGSPQETQYF.

The rearrangement links TRBV18 to TRBJ1-1; D may be TRBD1 (6 bases). With 1 base removed from V and 4 bases from J, the gap between germline ends came to 10 bases. The CDR3 runs to 14 residues. Looked up from germline, CDR1 is KGHSH and CDR2 is LQKENI. CDR3 region: CASSPQGGSTEAFF. CDR3 nucleotide sequence: TGTGCCAGCTCACCACAGGGGGGGAGCACTGAAGCTTTCTTT.

The chain couples TRBV19 to TRBJ1-5; no clear D. Trimming shortened V by 5 bases and J by 1 base, and 3 bases separated the two germline ends. The CDR3 loop spans 12 amino acids. CDR1 is LNHDA, CDR2 SQIVND, per germline (reference sequence). The CDR3 spells CASSVSNQPQHF. The CDR3 nucleotides read TGTGCCAGTAGTGTCAGCAATCAGCCCCAGCATTTT.

V and J are TRBV6-6 and TRBJ2-7; D call uncertain. Trimming shortened V by 2 bases and J by 2 bases, and 13 bases separated the two germline ends. The germline gives CDR1 MNHNY, CDR2 SVGAGI (reference sequence). The CDR3 extends over 15 amino acids. CDR3 loop: CASSYTWVRTYEQYF. CDR3 nucleotide sequence: TGTGCCAGCAGTTACACTTGGGTGAGAACCTACGAGCAGTACTTC.

The chain joins TRBV7-9 to TRBJ1-4; D is unresolved. The CDR3 is 15 residues long. V was shortened by 7 bases and J by 0 bases, with 12 bases between the two germline ends. Germline V gene data show CDR1 as SEHNR and CDR2 as FQNEAQ (reference sequence). The CDR3 loop is CASTDTSTTNEKLFF. DNA for the CDR3: TGTGCCAGCACCGATACGAGCACAACTAATGAAAAACTGTTTTTT.

The rearrangement uses TRBV29-1 and TRBJ2-1, with D hard to call. CDR3 length: 12 residues. Germline V lookup: CDR1 SQVTM, CDR2 ANQGSEA. V gave up 3 bases and J gave up 4 bases, with 7 bases separating them. CDR3 bases: TGCAGCGTTGACAGCACGTACAATGAGCAGTTCTTC. Translated, it gives CSVDSTYNEQFF.

This clone was found once. The chain recombines TRBV5-1 with TRBJ2-5; TRBD1 agrees at 10 bases. The CDR3 loop spans 17 amino acids. CDR1 is SGHRS and CDR2 is YFSETQ in the germline V gene. J lost 2 bases, V lost 0 bases, and 7 bases had no gene match. CDR3 nucleotides: TGCGCCAGCAGCTTGGCCCTGAGGACAGGGGGGCAAGAGACCCAGTACTTC. Residues: CASSLALRTGGQETQYF.